These T cell receptor beta chains were read from a single sample in a study of CD4+ T cells in melanoma. The table came from immunoSEQ multiplex PCR; TCRdb's copy has only in-frame clones and leaves some out. Here the sample spans more than 90,000 clones, 80% to 95% being singletons. The source material was peripheral blood. Receptors originate from a human donor with melanoma. Both conserved end residues are part of each CDR3. A D gene is named only where the DNA matches it firmly.

v_call: TRBV7-2; d_call: TRBD2; j_call: TRBJ2-7; cdr3_aa: CASSLVGLSSYEQYF; cdr3_nt: TGTGCCAGCAGCTTAGTGGGACTAAGCTCCTACGAGCAGTACTTC
v_call: TRBV7-6; d_call: TRBD2; j_call: TRBJ2-3; cdr3_aa: CASSLDTSGDTDTQYF; cdr3_nt: TGTGCCAGCAGCTTAGATACTAGCGGCGACACAGATACGCAGTATTTT
v_call: TRBV19; d_call: -; j_call: TRBJ1-3; cdr3_aa: CASTRDFSGNTIYF; cdr3_nt: TGTGCCAGTACCCGGGATTTCTCTGGAAACACCATATATTTT
v_call: TRBV29-1; d_call: TRBD2; j_call: TRBJ2-3; cdr3_aa: CSVEEVAGGLF; cdr3_nt: TGCAGCGTTGAAGAGGTAGCGGGGGGGCTTTTT
v_call: TRBV30; d_call: -; j_call: TRBJ1-6; cdr3_aa: CAWRLGQSNSPLHF; cdr3_nt: TGTGCCTGGAGGCTAGGGCAGAGTAATTCACCCCTCCACTTT
v_call: TRBV10-3; d_call: TRBD1; j_call: TRBJ1-4; cdr3_aa: CAISRDSNEKLFF; cdr3_nt: TGTGCCATCTCAAGGGACAGCAATGAAAAACTGTTTTTT
v_call: TRBV5-1; d_call: TRBD1; j_call: TRBJ1-1; cdr3_aa: CASSLAGQGRNTEAFF; cdr3_nt: TGCGCCAGCAGCTTGGCCGGACAGGGGAGGAACACTGAAGCTTTCTTT
v_call: TRBV19; d_call: -; j_call: TRBJ1-5; cdr3_aa: CASSPQGGGGVQPQHF; cdr3_nt: TGTGCCAGTAGTCCCCAAGGGGGAGGGGGGGTACAGCCCCAGCATTTT
v_call: TRBV7-2; d_call: TRBD2; j_call: TRBJ2-7; cdr3_aa: CASSLGRGGYEQYF; cdr3_nt: TGTGCCAGCAGCTTAGGCCGCGGGGGTTACGAGCAGTACTTC
v_call: TRBV28; d_call: -; j_call: TRBJ1-5; cdr3_aa: CASTWGRNSNQPQHF; cdr3_nt: TGTGCCAGTACCTGGGGGAGAAATAGCAATCAGCCCCAGCATTTT
v_call: TRBV13; d_call: -; j_call: TRBJ2-2; cdr3_aa: CASISRPWRASTGELFF; cdr3_nt: TGTGCCAGCATCTCACGGCCGTGGCGGGCGAGCACCGGGGAGCTGTTTTTT
v_call: TRBV19; d_call: TRBD2; j_call: TRBJ2-7; cdr3_aa: CASSPGLGPYEQYF; cdr3_nt: TGTGCCAGTAGTCCAGGACTAGGACCCTACGAGCAGTACTTC
v_call: TRBV28; d_call: -; j_call: TRBJ1-2; cdr3_aa: CASRSPGGESYTF; cdr3_nt: TGTGCCAGCAGATCCCCCGGGGGCGAGAGCTACACCTTC
v_call: TRBV10-3; d_call: -; j_call: TRBJ2-7; cdr3_aa: CAISESTQPSSYEQYF; cdr3_nt: TGTGCCATCAGTGAGTCGACGCAGCCGAGCTCCTACGAGCAGTACTTC
v_call: TRBV15; d_call: -; j_call: TRBJ1-4; cdr3_aa: CATSSDGRTNEKLFF; cdr3_nt: TGTGCCACCAGCAGTGACGGCAGAACTAATGAAAAACTGTTTTTT
v_call: TRBV7-9; d_call: -; j_call: TRBJ2-2; cdr3_aa: CASSLVGDGSVTGELFF; cdr3_nt: TGTGCCAGCAGCTTAGTCGGCGACGGGAGTGTCACCGGGGAGCTGTTTTTT
v_call: TRBV4-3; d_call: -; j_call: TRBJ1-1; cdr3_aa: CASSLQIQQNTEAFF; cdr3_nt: TGCGCCAGCAGCCTCCAAATACAGCAGAACACTGAAGCTTTCTTT